A selection of T cell receptor beta chains follows, all from one sample in a study of cytomegalovirus exposure and HLA in healthy donors. The table came from immunoSEQ multiplex PCR; TCRdb's copy has only in-frame clones and leaves some out. Of around 160,000 clones in the sample, about 77% were seen once. Sequencing input: PBMCs. The receptor source for this set is a middle-aged woman in good health and CMV-seropositive. Both conserved end residues are part of each CDR3. Each record gives: clone size, V gene, D gene, J gene, CDR3 protein, CDR3 DNA. D genes are given only for firm matches. Clone size is stated in some rows and not others, as once, few, many or a class when expanded.

-	TRBV29-1	TRBD1	TRBJ1-5	CSPTGGLCQPQHF	TGCAGCCCCACAGGGGGTCTTTGTCAGCCCCAGCATTTT
-	TRBV5-4	TRBD2	TRBJ2-5	CASSLAGDQETQYF	TGTGCCAGCAGCTTAGCGGGGGACCAAGAGACCCAGTACTTC
-	TRBV18	TRBD1	TRBJ1-6	CASSPGQETNSPLHF	TGTGCCAGCTCGCCGGGACAGGAGACAAATTCACCCCTCCACTTT
-	TRBV30	-	TRBJ1-4	CAWDPWGGGEKLFF	TGTGCCTGGGACCCCTGGGGGGGTGGTGAAAAACTGTTTTTT
-	TRBV5-1	TRBD1	TRBJ1-6	CASSPQGANWNSPLHF	TGCGCCAGCAGCCCACAGGGGGCGAACTGGAATTCACCCCTCCACTTT
once	TRBV29-1	TRBD1	TRBJ2-7	CSAGQGGHEQYF	TGCAGCGCAGGACAGGGCGGCCACGAGCAGTACTTC
few	TRBV5-6	-	TRBJ2-7	CASRRGQGAYEQYF	TGTGCCAGCCGCAGGGGTCAGGGAGCCTACGAGCAGTACTTC
-	TRBV7-6	-	TRBJ1-4	CASSSRGEKLFF	TGTGCCAGCAGCTCTCGCGGGGAAAAACTGTTTTTT
-	TRBV7-8	TRBD1	TRBJ2-1	CASSLRDRGGHNEQFF	TGTGCCAGCAGCTTACGAGACAGGGGGGGTCACAATGAGCAGTTCTTC
-	TRBV7-6	TRBD1	TRBJ2-7	CASSSLTGSYEQYF	TGTGCCAGCAGCTCCCTGACAGGGTCCTACGAGCAGTACTTC
-	TRBV28	-	TRBJ2-1	CASSLGIRGLGYNEQFF	TGTGCCAGCAGTTTGGGAATAAGGGGACTGGGCTACAATGAGCAGTTCTTC
once	TRBV27	-	TRBJ1-1	CASSLGASRTEAFF	TGTGCCAGCAGTCTTGGGGCAAGCCGTACCGAAGCTTTCTTT
few	TRBV9	-	TRBJ2-5	CASSADGRSETQYF	TGTGCCAGCAGCGCAGATGGCAGGTCAGAGACCCAGTACTTC
-	TRBV4-1	-	TRBJ2-5	CASSQDRTSIQETQYF	TGCGCCAGCAGCCAAGATAGAACTAGCATTCAAGAGACCCAGTACTTC
-	TRBV6-6	TRBD1	TRBJ2-7	CASSLTGTDGEQYF	TGTGCCAGCAGTTTGACAGGGACCGACGGGGAGCAGTACTTC
once	TRBV11-2	-	TRBJ2-3	CASSFNQGTIYTDTQYF	TGTGCCAGCAGCTTCAACCAGGGGACAATCTACACAGATACGCAGTATTTT
once	TRBV7-9	TRBD2	TRBJ2-3	CASSWGGLNTQYF	TGTGCCAGCAGTTGGGGGGGATTGAATACGCAGTATTTT
-	TRBV7-6	TRBD2	TRBJ2-5	CASSPPLAGAPAETQYF	TGTGCCAGCAGCCCCCCACTAGCGGGAGCCCCAGCAGAGACCCAGTACTTC
-	TRBV30	TRBD1	TRBJ2-2	CAWSLGQGRTGELFF	TGTGCCTGGAGTCTGGGACAGGGAAGAACCGGGGAGCTGTTTTTT
-	TRBV9	-	TRBJ2-5	CASSVGSTGGYQETQYF	TGTGCCAGCAGCGTAGGGAGTACTGGGGGGTATCAAGAGACCCAGTACTTC
-	TRBV28	-	TRBJ1-2	CASRRGRGYTF	TGTGCCAGCAGGCGAGGCCGGGGCTACACCTTC
-	TRBV30	-	TRBJ1-3	CAWGTWGKTGNTIYF	TGTGCCTGGGGGACTTGGGGAAAGACTGGAAACACCATATATTTT
few	TRBV18	TRBD1	TRBJ1-6	CASSPGQADYNSPLHF	TGTGCCAGCTCACCCGGACAGGCAGACTATAATTCACCCCTCCACTTT
-	TRBV11-2	-	TRBJ1-1	CASSQGGPGVAEAFF	TGTGCCAGCAGCCAGGGTGGCCCAGGGGTAGCTGAAGCTTTCTTT
few	TRBV7-7	-	TRBJ2-2	CASSLDQTNGELFF	TGTGCCAGCAGCTTAGATCAGACAAATGGGGAGCTGTTTTTT
-	TRBV5-1	-	TRBJ2-3	CASGSGSNTDTQYF	TGCGCCAGCGGCAGCGGCTCGAACACAGATACGCAGTATTTT
few	TRBV11-3	TRBD1	TRBJ1-4	CASSLGTGTTSSNEKLFF	TGTGCCAGCAGCCTGGGGACAGGGACCACCAGCTCCAATGAAAAACTGTTTTTT
-	TRBV9	TRBD2	TRBJ2-1	CASSVNSGGYNEQFF	TGTGCCAGCAGCGTAAATAGCGGGGGATACAATGAGCAGTTCTTC
-	TRBV29-1	TRBD1	TRBJ1-2	CSVVGGGGWNGYTF	TGCAGCGTTGTGGGCGGAGGGGGCTGGAATGGCTACACCTTC
-	TRBV7-9	-	TRBJ1-2	CASGLGIRYGYTF	TGTGCCAGCGGATTAGGTATCCGCTATGGCTACACCTTC
-	TRBV7-2	TRBD2	TRBJ2-1	CASSAGTKKFNEQFF	TGTGCCAGCAGCGCCGGGACTAAGAAATTCAATGAGCAGTTCTTC
-	TRBV5-4	TRBD2	TRBJ2-5	CASSLTGLAGDETQYF	TGTGCCAGCAGCCTTACGGGACTAGCGGGGGACGAGACCCAGTACTTC
-	TRBV5-8	-	TRBJ2-5	CASSFLAKGTQYF	TGTGCCAGCAGCTTCCTAGCCAAGGGGACCCAGTACTTC
-	TRBV4-2	TRBD2	TRBJ2-1	CASSPLAGANNEQFF	TGTGCCAGCAGCCCCCTAGCGGGAGCCAACAATGAGCAGTTCTTC
-	TRBV14	-	TRBJ1-1	CASSQEWTRGDEAFF	TGTGCCAGCAGCCAAGAGTGGACAAGGGGCGATGAAGCTTTCTTT
-	TRBV19	TRBD2	TRBJ2-7	CASSTGGPNEQYF	TGTGCCAGTAGTACGGGAGGGCCAAACGAGCAGTACTTC
-	TRBV5-5	-	TRBJ1-2	CASSIDSLTYGYTF	TGTGCCAGCAGCATCGACAGCCTTACCTATGGCTACACCTTC
-	TRBV9	TRBD2	TRBJ2-3	CASSPGLAPDSQYF	TGTGCCAGCAGCCCAGGACTAGCCCCGGACTCACAGTATTTT